Shown below are 25 T cell receptor beta chains from a single sample sequenced in a study of T cell clones after liver transplantation. Sequenced by immunoSEQ multiplex PCR; TCRdb stores in-frame clones only, minus some. Of tens of thousands of clones listed, approximately 80% are singletons. The starting material was CD4+ T cells from blood, obtained 12 months after liver transplant. The receptors shown here come from a human patient who received a liver transplant. The graft donor may have given rise to some T cells.

The V gene is TRBV5-4, the J gene TRBJ2-1; 10 nucleotides line up with TRBD1. The V gene's germline CDR1 is SGHNT and CDR2 YYREEE (reference sequence). J gave up 6 bases and V 5 bases, and 2 bases lay outside the gene matches. The CDR3 loop spans 13 amino acids. This CDR3 is CASRDRGRNEQFF. For the CDR3, the DNA is TGTGCCAGCAGAGACAGGGGGCGCAATGAGCAGTTCTTC. Combining the CDR3 with reference TRBV5-4 and TRBJ2-1 gives the whole variable domain ETGVTQSPTHLIKTRGQQVTLRCSSQSGHNTVSWYQQALGQGPQFIFQYYREEENGRGNFPPRFSGLQFPNYSSELNVNALELDDSALYLCASRDRGRNEQFFGPGTRLTVL.

The genes are TRBV5-1 and TRBJ2-1; the match to TRBD2 covers 10 bases. The CDR3 extends over 14 amino acids. V trimming: 7 bases; J trimming: 5 bases; junction bases outside the gene matches: 6. The V gene's germline CDR1 is SGHRS and CDR2 YFSETQ. CDR3 sequence reads: CASGRTSGNNEQFF. Written as DNA, the CDR3 is TGCGCCAGCGGAAGGACTAGCGGTAACAATGAGCAGTTCTTC.

This clone has only a few counts. This rearrangement joins TRBV5-6 to TRBJ2-7; 7 positions agree with TRBD1. J lost 3 bases, V lost 0 bases, and 9 bases had no gene match. The CDR3 covers 16 residues. CDR1 and CDR2 (germline): SGHDT, YYEEEE. This CDR3 reads CASSLGYGTDLYEQYF. The CDR3 coding sequence is TGTGCCAGCAGCTTGGGATATGGGACAGATCTCTACGAGCAGTACTTC.

This clone has only one observation. This rearrangement joins TRBV11-2 to TRBJ2-1; D unclear. V was clipped by 3 bases and J by 6 bases, with 6 bases between them. Per germline, CDR1 SGHAT and CDR2 FQNNGV. The CDR3 is made up of 12 amino acids. CDR3 in DNA: TGTGCCAGCAGCTTGTCCAGCAATGAGCAGTTCTTC. Its protein is CASSLSSNEQFF.

The gene calls are TRBV28 and TRBJ1-5, with TRBD1 matching over 8 bases. CDR1 and CDR2 from the germline V gene are MDHEN and SYDVKM. V trimming: 5 bases; J trimming: 5 bases; junction bases outside the gene matches: 5. The CDR3 extends over 14 amino acids. In DNA, the CDR3 is TGTGCCAGCAGTCCCTCGGACAGGGATCAGCCCCAGCATTTT. Its protein product is CASSPSDRDQPQHF.

CDR3 coding DNA: TGTGCCATCCAAGAGCGGGAGAAAATCTACAATGAGCAGTTCTTC. This encodes CAIQEREKIYNEQFF. The chain couples TRBV27 to TRBJ2-1, with 8 bases identical to TRBD2. Germline CDR1 reads MNHEY; CDR2 reads SMNVEV (reference sequence). The V and J ends lost 10 bases and 3 bases, in that order; junction bases with no gene match: 11. CDR3 length: 15 amino acids.

The chain carries TRBV4-2 and TRBJ1-1; D is unresolved. Trimming shortened V by 0 bases and J by 1 base, and 9 bases separated the two germline ends. CDR1 is LGHNA and CDR2 is YNFKEQ in the germline V gene. This CDR3 has 15 amino acids. The CDR3 DNA sequence: TGTGCCAGCAGCCAAGAGAGTCGGGGGAACACTGAAGCTTTCTTT. It codes for CASSQESRGNTEAFF.

The chain is built from TRBV5-1 and TRBJ1-2; D is ambiguous. CDR3 size: 14 residues. Germline CDR1 reads SGHRS; CDR2 reads YFSETQ. V lost 2 bases, J lost 4 bases, and 12 bases lay in between. The CDR3 loop reads CASSLSTSLYGYTF. CDR3 in DNA: TGCGCCAGCAGCTTAAGTACATCCCTCTATGGCTACACCTTC.

This sequence joins TRBV28 and TRBJ2-4, with D tentatively TRBD1 (5 bases). CDR1 and CDR2 from the germline V gene are MDHEN and SYDVKM. V gave up 5 bases and J gave up 0 bases, with 17 bases separating them. The CDR3 extends over 17 amino acids. CDR3 residues: CASSPSLGALAKNIQYF. CDR3 DNA sequence: TGTGCCAGCAGTCCCTCTTTAGGGGCACTAGCCAAAAACATTCAGTACTTC.

J is TRBJ2-2 and V is TRBV7-6; D remains unclear. Deletions cut 4 bases from V and 6 bases from J, with 12 bases between. In germline, CDR1 is SGHVS, CDR2 FNYEAQ. The CDR3 covers 14 residues. CDR3 DNA: TGTGCCAGCAGCTCCACCACCTCCCCCGGGGAGCTGTTTTTT. Translated, it gives CASSSTTSPGELFF.

CDR3 DNA sequence: TGTGCCAGCAGTAAAGGGCTAGCGGAGGCCCGCTACAATGAGCAGTTCTTC. This sequence encodes CASSKGLAEARYNEQFF. The chain carries TRBV2 and TRBJ2-1, with 7 bases fitting TRBD2. Per germline, CDR1 SNHLY and CDR2 FYNNEI. The V segment lost 5 bases and the J segment 3 bases; nucleotides outside the gene matches: 13. This CDR3 has 17 amino acids.

The rearrangement uses TRBV28 and TRBJ1-5; D is ambiguous. Germline-derived CDR1 and CDR2 are MDHEN and SYDVKM. Trimming removed 6 bases at V and 4 bases at J, with 7 bases between. The CDR3 totals 12 residues. The CDR3, as DNA: TGTGCCAGCAGGAACCTAAATCAGCCCCAGCATTTT. Translation: CASRNLNQPQHF.

This clone was detected once. The V call is TRBV9, the J call TRBJ1-3, with 8 nucleotides matching TRBD1. Germline assignment: CDR1 SGDLS and CDR2 YYNGEE. V lost 3 bases and J lost 0; bases outside the gene matches: 8. The CDR3 sequence is 17 residues long. CDR3 residues: CASSGTGPSISGNTIYF. The CDR3 bases are TGTGCCAGCAGCGGGACAGGGCCGAGCATCTCTGGAAACACCATATATTTT.

The J gene is TRBJ2-3, the V gene TRBV21-1; the D call in the table, TRBD2, was not verified against the DNA. TRBV21-1 is labeled a pseudogene. The CDR3 runs 17 residues. The CDR3 region has the DNA TGTGCCAGCAGCAATCGTCTAGCGGGAGTGTGCCCAGATACGCAGTATTTT. Translation: CASSNRLAGVCPDTQYF.

The gene calls are TRBV29-1 and TRBJ1-2; 8 nucleotides align to TRBD1. V dropped 6 bases and J dropped 2; count of bases not matched to a gene: 8. This CDR3 is 14 amino acids long. Per germline, CDR1 SQVTM and CDR2 ANQGSEA. CDR3 nucleotides: TGCAGCGTGCCCGTGGACAGGGAAAACTATGGCTACACCTTC. This sequence encodes CSVPVDRENYGYTF.

The CDR3 sequence is CASSQVVGYEQYF. The CDR3 nucleotides read TGCGCCAGCAGCCAAGTAGTCGGCTACGAGCAGTACTTC. The chain combines TRBV4-3 with TRBJ2-7; D unresolved. Trimming took 1 base from V and 3 from J, leaving 7 bases between them. Germline V gives CDR1 LGHNA, CDR2 YSLEER. The length of the CDR3 is 13 residues.

The chain is built from TRBV28 and TRBJ1-1; D is perhaps TRBD1 (5 bases). The CDR3 is 13 amino acids. The V gene's germline CDR1 is MDHEN and CDR2 SYDVKM. V lost 6 bases to trimming and J lost 1 base, with 9 bases between them. CDR3 loop: CASRGPPNTEAFF. Written as DNA, the CDR3 is TGTGCCAGCAGGGGGCCCCCGAACACTGAAGCTTTCTTT.

The chain combines TRBV9 with TRBJ1-1, with 8 bases fitting TRBD1. With V trimmed by 3 bases and J by 9 bases, 13 bases remained unmatched. Germline-derived CDR1 and CDR2 are SGDLS and YYNGEE. This CDR3 region has 15 residues. CDR3 sequence reads: CASSAGTGRHLQAFF. CDR3 in DNA: TGTGCCAGCAGCGCCGGGACAGGTCGACACTTACAAGCTTTCTTT.

The gene calls are TRBV5-1 and TRBJ2-3, with 8 nucleotides matching TRBD1. Germline CDR1 is SGHRS and CDR2 is YFSETQ. The junction had 6 bases not matched to a gene; V was cut back by 4 bases and J by 5 bases. CDR3 size: 14 residues. CDR3 residues: CASSPRTGKDTQYF. CDR3 nucleotide sequence: TGCGCCAGCAGCCCCCGGACAGGGAAAGATACGCAGTATTTT.

The J gene is TRBJ2-3, the V gene TRBV7-2; D might be TRBD2 (6 bases). V was clipped by 5 bases and J by 6 bases, with 12 bases between them. The CDR3 loop spans 13 amino acids. Germline V gene lookup returns CDR1 SGHTA and CDR2 FQGNSA. DNA for the CDR3: TGTGCCAGCAGCGCCGGAGGGATCGATACGCAGTATTTT. The encoded protein is CASSAGGIDTQYF.

The chain is built from TRBV6-6 and TRBJ2-7; 8 bases match TRBD2. The CDR3 has 14 amino acids. V shed 4 bases, J shed 4 bases, and the junction held 6 bases outside the gene matches. Germline CDR1 and CDR2: MNHNY and SVGAGI (reference sequence). DNA of the CDR3: TGTGCCAGCAGTTTGGGACTAGGGGGGTACGAGCAGTACTTC. Its protein is CASSLGLGGYEQYF.

This clone was counted many times. The chain has TRBV7-8 and TRBJ1-5, with 8 bases lining up with TRBD1. This CDR3 contains 21 residues. Germline loops: CDR1 SGHVS, CDR2 FQNEAQ. The J segment lost 0 bases and the V segment lost 4 bases, leaving 20 bases of the junction unmatched. The CDR3 is CASSSTTGGRGHSYSNQPQHF. CDR3 DNA sequence: TGTGCCAGCAGCTCGACAACAGGTGGCAGGGGGCACTCTTATAGCAATCAGCCCCAGCATTTT.

The chain uses TRBV18 and TRBJ1-5, with 7 bases identical to TRBD1. Germline assignment: CDR1 KGHSH and CDR2 LQKENI. The CDR3 spans 16 residues. After removal of 1 base from V and 0 bases from J, the junction contained 3 bases not matched to a gene. The CDR3 coding sequence is TGTGCCAGCTCACCACAGGGGACAGATAGCAATCAGCCCCAGCATTTT. As protein: CASSPQGTDSNQPQHF.

The chain recombines TRBV28 with TRBJ1-1; D is perhaps TRBD1 (6 bases). Trimming took off 7 bases at V and 3 bases at J, with 12 bases between the two ends. CDR1 is MDHEN and CDR2 is SYDVKM in the germline V gene. This CDR3 contains 13 residues. In DNA, the CDR3 is TGTGCCAGCATCCAGGGGAGAGACACTGAAGCTTTCTTT. Its translation: CASIQGRDTEAFF.

The rearrangement uses TRBV7-9 and TRBJ2-7, with 8 bases that match TRBD1. Germline V gene data show CDR1 as SEHNR and CDR2 as FQNEAQ (reference sequence). The junction had 13 bases not matched to a gene; V was cut back by 3 bases and J by 0 bases. This CDR3 has 18 amino acids. The CDR3 DNA reads as TGTGCCAGCAGCTTCGGACAGGGCATCTCGACATACTCCTACGAGCAGTACTTC. Translating gives CASSFGQGISTYSYEQYF.